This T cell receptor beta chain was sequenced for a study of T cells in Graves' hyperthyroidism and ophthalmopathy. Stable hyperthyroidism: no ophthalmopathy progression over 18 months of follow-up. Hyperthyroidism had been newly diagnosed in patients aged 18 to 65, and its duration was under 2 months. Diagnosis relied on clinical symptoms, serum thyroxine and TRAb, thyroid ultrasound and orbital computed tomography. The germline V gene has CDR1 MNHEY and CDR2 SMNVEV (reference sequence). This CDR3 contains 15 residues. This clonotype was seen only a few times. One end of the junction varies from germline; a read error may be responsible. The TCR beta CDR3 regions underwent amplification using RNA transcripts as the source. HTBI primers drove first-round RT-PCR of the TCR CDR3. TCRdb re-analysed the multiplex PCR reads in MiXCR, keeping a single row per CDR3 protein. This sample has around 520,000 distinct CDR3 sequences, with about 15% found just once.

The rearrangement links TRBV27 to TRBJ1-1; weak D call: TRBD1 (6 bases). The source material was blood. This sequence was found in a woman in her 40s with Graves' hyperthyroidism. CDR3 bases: TGTGCCAGCGGTTTAGGTCAGGGGTTCCGCACTGAAGCTTTCTTT. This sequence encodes CASGLGQGFRTEAFF.